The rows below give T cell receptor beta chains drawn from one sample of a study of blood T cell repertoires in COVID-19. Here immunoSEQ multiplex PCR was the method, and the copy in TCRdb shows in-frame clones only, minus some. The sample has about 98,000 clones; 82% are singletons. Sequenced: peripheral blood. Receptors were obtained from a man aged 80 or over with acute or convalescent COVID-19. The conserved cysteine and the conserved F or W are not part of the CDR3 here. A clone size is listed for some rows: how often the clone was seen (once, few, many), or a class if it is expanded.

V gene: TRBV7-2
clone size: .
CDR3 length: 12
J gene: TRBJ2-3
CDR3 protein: ASSFDRGTDTQY

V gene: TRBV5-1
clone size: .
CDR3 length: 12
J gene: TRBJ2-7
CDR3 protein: ASSLVRGSYEQY

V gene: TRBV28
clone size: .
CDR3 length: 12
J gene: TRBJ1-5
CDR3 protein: ASSPGQINQPQH

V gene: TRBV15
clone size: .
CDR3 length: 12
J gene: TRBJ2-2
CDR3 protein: ATSRGRGTGELF

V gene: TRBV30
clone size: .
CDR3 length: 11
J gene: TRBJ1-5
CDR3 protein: AWRPPGDQPQH

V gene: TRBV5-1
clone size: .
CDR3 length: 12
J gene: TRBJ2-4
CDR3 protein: ASSPLMGGNIQY

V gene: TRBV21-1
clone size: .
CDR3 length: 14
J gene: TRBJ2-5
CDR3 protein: ASSNRDRAYQETQY

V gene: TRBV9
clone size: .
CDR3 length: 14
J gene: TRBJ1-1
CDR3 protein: ASSVGGRNQNTEAF

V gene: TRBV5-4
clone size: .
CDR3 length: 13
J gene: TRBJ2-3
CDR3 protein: ASSLGGLAGDTQY

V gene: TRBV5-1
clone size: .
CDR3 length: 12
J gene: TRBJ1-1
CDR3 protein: ASSVDGMNTEAF

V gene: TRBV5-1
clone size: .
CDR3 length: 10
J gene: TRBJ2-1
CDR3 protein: ASSLTSPEQF

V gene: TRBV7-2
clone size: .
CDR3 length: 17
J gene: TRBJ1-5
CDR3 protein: ASSFPGGTGIKESQPQH

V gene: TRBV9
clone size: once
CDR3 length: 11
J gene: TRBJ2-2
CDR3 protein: ASSVAPSGELF

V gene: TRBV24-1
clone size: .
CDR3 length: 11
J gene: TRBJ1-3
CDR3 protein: ATSDFPGEPIY

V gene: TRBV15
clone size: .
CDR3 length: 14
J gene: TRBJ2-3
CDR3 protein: ATSIPGQGASDTQY

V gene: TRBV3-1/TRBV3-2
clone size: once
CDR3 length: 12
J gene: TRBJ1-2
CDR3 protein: ASSPGGREYGYT

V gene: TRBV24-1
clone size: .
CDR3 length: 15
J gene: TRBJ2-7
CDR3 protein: ATSGATGTSGRNEQY

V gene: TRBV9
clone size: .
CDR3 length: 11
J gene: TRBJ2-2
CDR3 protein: ASSPTKAGELF

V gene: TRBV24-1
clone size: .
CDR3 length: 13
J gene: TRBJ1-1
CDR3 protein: ATSDGQASRTEAF

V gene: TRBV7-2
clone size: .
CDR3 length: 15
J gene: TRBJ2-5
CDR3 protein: ASSRKGTSGIPETQY

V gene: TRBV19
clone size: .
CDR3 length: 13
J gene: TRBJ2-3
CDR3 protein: ASKWTGGGTDTQY

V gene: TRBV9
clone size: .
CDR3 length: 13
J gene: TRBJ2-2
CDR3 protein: ASSVYGDYTGELF

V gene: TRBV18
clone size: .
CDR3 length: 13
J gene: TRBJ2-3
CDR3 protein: ASSREGVVTDTQY

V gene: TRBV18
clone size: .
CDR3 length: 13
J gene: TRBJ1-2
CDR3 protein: ASSLPGVTNYGYT

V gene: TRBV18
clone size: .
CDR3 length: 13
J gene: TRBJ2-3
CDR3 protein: ASSPGGEITDTQY

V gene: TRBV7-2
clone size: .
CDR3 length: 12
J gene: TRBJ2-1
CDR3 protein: ASSPRRTTNEQF

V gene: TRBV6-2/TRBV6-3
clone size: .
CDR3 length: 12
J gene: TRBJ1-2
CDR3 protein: ASSAGGRNYGYT

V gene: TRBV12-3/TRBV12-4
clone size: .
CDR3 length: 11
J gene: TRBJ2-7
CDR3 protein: ASTLAWTGEQY

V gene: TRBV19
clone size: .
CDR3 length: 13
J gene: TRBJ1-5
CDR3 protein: ASSIDQGGNQPQH

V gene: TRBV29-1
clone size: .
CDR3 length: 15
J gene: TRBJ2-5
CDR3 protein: SVEDRARRGIQETQY

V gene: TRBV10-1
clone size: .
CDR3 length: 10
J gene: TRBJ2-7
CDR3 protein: ARKTSGDEQY

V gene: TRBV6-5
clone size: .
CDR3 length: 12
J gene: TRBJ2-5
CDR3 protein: ASKLSRTGETQY

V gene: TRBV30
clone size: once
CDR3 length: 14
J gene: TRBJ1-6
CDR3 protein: AWSGPPRGLGSPLH

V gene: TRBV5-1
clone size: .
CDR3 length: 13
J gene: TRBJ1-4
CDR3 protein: ASSPTGTRNEKLF

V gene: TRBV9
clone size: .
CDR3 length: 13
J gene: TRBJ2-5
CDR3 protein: ASSLSLGSQETQY

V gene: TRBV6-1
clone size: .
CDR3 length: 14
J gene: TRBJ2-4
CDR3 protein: ASSEAYPGQKNIQY

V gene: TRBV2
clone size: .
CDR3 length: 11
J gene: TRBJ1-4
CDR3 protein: ASQTDGNEKLF

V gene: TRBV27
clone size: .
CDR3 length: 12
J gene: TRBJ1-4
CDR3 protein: ASSTYSSNEKLF

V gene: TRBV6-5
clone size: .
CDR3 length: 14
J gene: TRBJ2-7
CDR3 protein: ASSYSAGGGKYEQY

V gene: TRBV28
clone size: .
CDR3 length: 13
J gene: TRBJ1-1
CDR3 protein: ASSFQSGARTEAF

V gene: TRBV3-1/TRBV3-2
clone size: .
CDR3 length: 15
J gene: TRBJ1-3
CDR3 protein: ASSPRGTGGFGNTIY

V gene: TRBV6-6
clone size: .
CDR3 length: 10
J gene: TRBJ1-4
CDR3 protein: ASRPDLEKLF

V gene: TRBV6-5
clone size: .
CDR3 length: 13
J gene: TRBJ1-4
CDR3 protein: ASSRGSGANEKLF

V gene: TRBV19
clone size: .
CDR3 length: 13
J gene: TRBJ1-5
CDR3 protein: ASSIEAGGNQPQH

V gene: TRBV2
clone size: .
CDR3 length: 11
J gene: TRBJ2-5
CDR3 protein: ASRTGAQETQY

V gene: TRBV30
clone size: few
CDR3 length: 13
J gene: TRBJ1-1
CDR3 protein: AWSLDRGQGAEAF

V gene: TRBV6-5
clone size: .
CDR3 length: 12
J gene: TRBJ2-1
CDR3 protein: ASRPGLALGEQF

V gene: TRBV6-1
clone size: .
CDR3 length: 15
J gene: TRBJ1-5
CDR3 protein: ASSALDRGGSNQPQH

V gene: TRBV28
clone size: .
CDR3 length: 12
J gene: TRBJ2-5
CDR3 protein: ASSLSRVIETQY